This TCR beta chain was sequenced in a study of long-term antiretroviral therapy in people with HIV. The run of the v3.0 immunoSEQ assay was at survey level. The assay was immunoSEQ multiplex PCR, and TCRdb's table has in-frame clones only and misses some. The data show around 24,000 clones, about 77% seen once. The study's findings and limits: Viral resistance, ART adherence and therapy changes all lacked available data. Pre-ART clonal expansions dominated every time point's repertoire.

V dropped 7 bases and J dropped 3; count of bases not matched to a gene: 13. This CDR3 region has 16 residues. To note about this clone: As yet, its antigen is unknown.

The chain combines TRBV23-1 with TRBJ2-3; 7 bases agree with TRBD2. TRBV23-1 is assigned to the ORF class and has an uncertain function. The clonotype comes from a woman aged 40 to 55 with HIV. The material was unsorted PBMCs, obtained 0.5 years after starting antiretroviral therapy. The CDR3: CASTLREGPRTDTQYF. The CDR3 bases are TGCGCCAGCACCCTAAGGGAGGGACCGAGAACAGATACGCAGTATTTT.